Presented here are 30 T cell receptor beta chains from one specimen sequenced in a study of T cell responses to AZD1222 COVID-19 vaccine. Method: immunoSEQ multiplex PCR; TCRdb's copy keeps in-frame clones and lacks some. This table has 140,000 to 150,000 clones, 80% to 90% appearing once. The sample in question was peripheral blood, obtained on day 0 of AZD1222 vaccination. The receptors here all came from an adult in good health.

V gene TRBV4-1 combines with J gene TRBJ2-7; 14 positions agree with TRBD2. V shed 3 bases and J 3 bases; nucleotides not matched to a gene: 4. Germline V gene lookup returns CDR1 MGHRA and CDR2 YSYEKL. The CDR3 has 16 residues. CDR3 in DNA: TGCGCCAGCAGCCAGTCCGGGACTAGCGGGGGCTACGAGCAGTACTTC. This codes for CASSQSGTSGGYEQYF.

The V gene is TRBV21-1, the J gene TRBJ1-1; no check of the table's D call, TRBD1, against the DNA was made. TRBV21-1 is termed a pseudogene. The CDR3 loop spans 14 amino acids. In nucleotides, the CDR3 is TGTGCCAGCATTACCAGGGGGCCCGGAACTGAAGCTTTCTTT. This translates into CASITRGPGTEAFF.

The chain uses TRBV5-1 and TRBJ1-1, with D hard to call. V lost 1 base and J lost 1, with 8 bases in between. CDR1 and CDR2 (germline): SGHRS, YFSETQ. The CDR3 runs to 14 residues. For the CDR3, the DNA is TGCGCCAGCAGCTTGTCTTTCCGGAACACTGAAGCTTTCTTT. Translation: CASSLSFRNTEAFF.

CDR3 sequence (DNA): TGTGCCAGCAGCCAAGGGGCTGAAGCTTTCTTT. Encoded protein: CASSQGAEAFF. The chain has TRBV4-2 and TRBJ1-1; D gene unclear. Germline CDR1 reads LGHNA; CDR2 reads YNFKEQ. The CDR3 runs to 11 residues. V shed 1 base and J shed 6 bases, with 3 bases lying between them.

CDR3 nucleotides: TGTGCCAGTACCCGGGACCAACGCACAGATACGCAGTATTTT. Translation gives CASTRDQRTDTQYF. The rearrangement joins TRBV27 to TRBJ2-3, with D perhaps assigned TRBD1 or TRBD2 (5 bases each). Germline V gives CDR1 MNHEY, CDR2 SMNVEV (reference sequence). The CDR3 runs 14 residues. Between the trimmed V and J ends, which lost 9 bases and 1 base, there was a span of 14 bases.

The chain links TRBV18 to TRBJ2-1, with TRBD1 matching 8 bases. In germline, CDR1 is KGHSH, CDR2 LQKENI. The CDR3 totals 16 residues. V dropped 6 bases and J dropped 3; count of bases not matched to a gene: 10. CDR3: CASSPSGTGGYNEQFF. CDR3 DNA sequence: TGTGCCAGCTCGCCCTCCGGGACAGGAGGCTACAATGAGCAGTTCTTC. The whole variable domain, remainder taken from reference TRBV18 and TRBJ2-1, is NAGVMQNPRHLVRRRGQEARLRCSPMKGHSHVYWYRQLPEEGLKFMVYLQKENIIDESGMPKERFSAEFPKEGPSILRIQQVVRGDSAAYFCASSPSGTGGYNEQFFGPGTRLTVL.

The chain has TRBV4-1 and TRBJ2-6; no clear D gene. Trimming cost V 2 bases and J 0 bases, with 5 bases left between them. Germline V lookup: CDR1 MGHRA, CDR2 YSYEKL. The CDR3 loop spans 15 amino acids. The CDR3 DNA sequence: TGCGCCAGCAGCCAAATGATCTCTGGGGCCAACGTCCTGACTTTC. It translates to CASSQMISGANVLTF.

The chain has TRBV7-9 and TRBJ1-1, with D perhaps matching TRBD1 (5 bases). Germline V gives CDR1 SEHNR, CDR2 FQNEAQ (reference sequence). V lost 5 bases to trimming and J lost 5 bases, with 12 bases between them. This CDR3 has 13 residues. CDR3 residues: CASSGPRDTEAFF. DNA of the CDR3: TGTGCCAGCAGCGGTCCCAGGGATACTGAAGCTTTCTTT.

J is TRBJ1-5 and V is TRBV15; D is unclear. The germline V gene encodes CDR1 LNHNV and CDR2 YYDKDF (reference sequence). Trimming removed 1 base from V and 5 bases from J, with 3 bases in between. This CDR3 comprises 12 residues. As DNA, the CDR3 is TGTGCCACCAGCAGAGTTGATCAGCCCCAGCATTTT. Amino acid sequence: CATSRVDQPQHF.

Notes on this clone: This specimen includes other DNA sequences encoding the same CDR3. The rearrangement uses TRBV28 and TRBJ1-2; no definite D call. The germline CDR1 and CDR2 sequences are MDHEN and SYDVKM. This CDR3 comprises 12 residues. V was trimmed by 4 bases and J by 5 bases, leaving 8 bases between them. Written as DNA, the CDR3 is TGTGCCAGCAGTTCCGACACGTATGGCTACACCTTC. Amino acids: CASSSDTYGYTF.

V gene TRBV10-1 combines with J gene TRBJ2-5, with TRBD2 matching 7 bases. The CDR3 runs 15 residues. Germline CDR1 and CDR2: WNHNN and SYGVQD (reference sequence). Unmatched junction bases numbered 13, after V lost 9 bases and J lost 3 bases. The CDR3 spells CASIATSGAKETQYF. DNA of the CDR3: TGCGCCAGTATTGCTACCAGCGGGGCTAAAGAGACCCAGTACTTC.

The chain uses TRBV3-1 (or the pseudogene TRBV3-2) and TRBJ2-7; D is possibly TRBD2 (5 bases). Per germline, CDR1 LGHDT and CDR2 YNNKEL (reference sequence). The CDR3 has 13 amino acids. Trimming stripped 3 bases from V and 2 bases from J, with 8 bases between. CDR3 in amino acids: CASSQEEAYEQYF. CDR3 sequence (DNA): TGTGCCAGCAGCCAGGAGGAGGCCTACGAGCAGTACTTC.

V gene TRBV15 combines with J gene TRBJ1-2; D perhaps matches TRBD1 (5 bases). V gave up 5 bases and J gave up 6 bases, with 25 bases separating them. The germline V gene has CDR1 LNHNV and CDR2 YYDKDF (reference sequence). The CDR3 runs 17 residues. The CDR3 region has the DNA TGTGCCACCAGCCTTGGAGGCCAGGGCAGGTACGGTAATGGCTACACCTTC. It encodes CATSLGGQGRYGNGYTF.

This clone came up a few times. This rearrangement joins TRBV11-2 to TRBJ2-7; D uncertain. CDR3 length: 12 amino acids. Trimming removed 5 bases at V and 2 bases at J, with 7 bases between. The V gene's germline CDR1 is SGHAT and CDR2 FQNNGV. DNA for the CDR3: TGTGCCAGCAGCCACATGACCTACGAGCAGTACTTC. Its translation: CASSHMTYEQYF.

The rearrangement joins TRBV30 to TRBJ1-1; possible D gene TRBD1, 6 bases. V dropped 0 bases and J dropped 1 base, with 12 bases sitting between them. The CDR3 spans 15 residues. Germline V gene lookup returns CDR1 GTSNPN and CDR2 SVGIG (reference sequence). CDR3 in DNA: TGTGCCTGGAGTGTACTAGGGGGGCCGAACACTGAAGCTTTCTTT. It codes for CAWSVLGGPNTEAFF.

This clone was detected only a few times. This chain joins TRBV5-1 and TRBJ2-1; weak D call: TRBD1 (6 bases). Trimming removed 0 bases from V and 2 bases from J, with 9 bases in between. CDR3 length: 15 amino acids. Germline CDR1 is SGHRS and CDR2 is YFSETQ. CDR3 protein: CASSLEDSTYNEQFF. CDR3 coding DNA: TGCGCCAGCAGCTTGGAGGACAGCACCTACAATGAGCAGTTCTTC.

The chain uses TRBV6-5 and TRBJ2-7; 9 bases align to TRBD2. This CDR3 region has 15 residues. The junction had 3 bases not matched to a gene; V was cut back by 0 bases and J by 3 bases. Germline values: CDR1 MNHEY, CDR2 SVGAGI. CDR3 residues: CASSYSSGSYYEQYF. The CDR3, as DNA: TGTGCCAGCAGTTACTCTAGCGGGAGTTACTACGAGCAGTACTTC.

The rearrangement joins TRBV2 to TRBJ1-6; D might be TRBD1 (6 bases). Germline CDR1 and CDR2: SNHLY and FYNNEI. CDR3 length: 14 residues. Between the trimmed V and J ends, which lost 8 bases and 8 bases, there was a span of 16 bases. CDR3 sequence (DNA): TGTGCCAGCTCGGATGCAGGGGCTTATTCACCCCTCCACTTT. It codes for CASSDAGAYSPLHF.

This clone was found once. The V and J genes are TRBV11-2 and TRBJ1-1; D call uncertain. Trimming cost V 0 bases and J 4 bases, with 12 bases left between them. The germline V gene encodes CDR1 SGHAT and CDR2 FQNNGV. CDR3 length equals 15 residues. The CDR3 DNA follows: TGTGCCAGCAGCTTAGATCGTCCAGGACGCACTGAAGCTTTCTTT. It encodes CASSLDRPGRTEAFF.

V is TRBV19 and J is TRBJ1-1, with 10 nucleotides matching TRBD1. The J segment lost 5 bases and the V segment lost 7 bases, leaving 7 bases of the junction unmatched. CDR1 and CDR2 from the germline V gene are LNHDA and SQIVND (reference sequence). CDR3 length equals 14 residues. CDR3 nucleotide sequence: TGTGCCAGTATACGACAGGGGGCGCAGACTGAAGCTTTCTTT. This gives the protein CASIRQGAQTEAFF. The full variable domain, its missing parts supplied by reference TRBV19 and TRBJ1-1, is DGGITQSPKYLFRKEGQNVTLSCEQNLNHDAMYWYRQDPGQGLRLIYYSQIVNDFQKGDIAEGYSVSREKKESFPLTVTSAQKNPTAFYLCASIRQGAQTEAFFGQGTRLTVV.

V and J are TRBV29-1 and TRBJ2-2; perhaps TRBD1 as D (6 bases). V was trimmed by 4 bases and J by 4 bases, leaving 7 bases between them. CDR3 length equals 12 residues. Germline assignment: CDR1 SQVTM and CDR2 ANQGSEA. The CDR3 is CSVVGATGELFF. CDR3 nucleotides: TGCAGCGTTGTGGGGGCCACCGGGGAGCTGTTTTTT.

This chain links TRBV7-8 with TRBJ2-6; 8 bases fit TRBD1. Germline V gene sequence: CDR1 SGHVS, CDR2 FQNEAQ. The trim removed 1 base at V and 1 base at J, leaving 12 bases unmatched. The CDR3 totals 20 residues. CDR3 amino acids: CASSLVRWTGSRSGANVLTF. CDR3 nucleotides: TGTGCCAGCAGCTTAGTGAGGTGGACAGGGTCTAGGTCTGGGGCCAACGTCCTGACTTTC.

This clone was counted once. The genes are TRBV14 and TRBJ2-1; D remains unclear. Germline assignment: CDR1 SGHDN and CDR2 FVKESK. V lost 1 base and J 5 bases, leaving 12 bases between the germline ends. The CDR3 has 15 amino acids. CDR3 nucleotide sequence: TGTGCCAGCAGCCAAGGGTGGGTTCAGGACAATGAGCAGTTCTTC. Translation gives CASSQGWVQDNEQFF.

The rearrangement joins TRBV7-6 to TRBJ2-5; D is undetermined. Deletions cut 5 bases from V and 5 bases from J, with 12 bases between. Germline lookup yields CDR1 SGHVS and CDR2 FNYEAQ. This CDR3 spans 13 amino acids. Here the CDR3 reads CASSPLGPETQYF. The CDR3 DNA follows: TGTGCCAGCAGCCCGCTAGGGCCTGAGACCCAGTACTTC.

The chain is built from TRBV27 and TRBJ2-7, with TRBD1 identical over 8 bases. This CDR3 is 16 amino acids long. Germline values: CDR1 MNHEY, CDR2 SMNVEV (reference sequence). J was trimmed by 1 base and V by 0 bases; bases with no gene match: 5. CDR3 in DNA: TGTGCCAGCAGTTTATCTCAGGGGGCTAGATCCTACGAGCAGTACTTC. Translation: CASSLSQGARSYEQYF.

A few counts support this clone. V and J are TRBV7-8 and TRBJ1-3; D possibly corresponds to TRBD1 (5 bases). Deletions cut 4 bases from V and 9 bases from J, with 16 bases between. Germline V CDR1 and CDR2: SGHVS, FQNEAQ. This CDR3 has 14 residues. In nucleotides, the CDR3 is TGTGCCAGCAGCTCCGTCCAGGGTAGCGGCACCATATATTTT. It encodes CASSSVQGSGTIYF. Together with reference TRBV7-8 and TRBJ1-3, the CDR3 gives the full variable domain: GAGVSQSPRYKVAKRGQDVALRCDPISGHVSLFWYQQALGQGPEFLTYFQNEAQLDKSGLPSDRFFAERPEGSVSTLKIQRTQQEDSAVYLCASSSVQGSGTIYFGEGSWLTVV.

This sequence joins TRBV30 and TRBJ1-2; 7 bases agree with TRBD1. With V trimmed by 5 bases and J by 3 bases, 12 bases remained unmatched. Germline assignment: CDR1 GTSNPN and CDR2 SVGIG (reference sequence). This CDR3 has 15 residues. CDR3 amino acids: CAWVGRDSGHYGYTF. The CDR3 DNA is TGTGCCTGGGTGGGTAGGGACAGCGGACACTATGGCTACACCTTC.

The chain has TRBV27 and TRBJ1-6, with 7 bases matching TRBD1. The CDR3 is made up of 15 amino acids. The ends lost 5 bases at V and 10 bases at J; junction bases unmatched: 11. Germline V lookup: CDR1 MNHEY, CDR2 SMNVEV (reference sequence). This CDR3 reads CASSVDRVGGSPLHF. The CDR3 nucleotides are TGTGCCAGCAGTGTCGACAGGGTGGGGGGATCACCCCTCCACTTT.

The chain carries TRBV3-1 (or the pseudogene TRBV3-2) and TRBJ1-1; D possibly corresponds to TRBD1 (6 bases). V was cut by 1 base and J by 11 bases, with 14 bases left in between. CDR1 is LGHDT and CDR2 is YNNKEL in the germline V gene (reference sequence). The CDR3 is made up of 13 amino acids. The CDR3 DNA follows: TGTGCCAGCAGCCAAGGTTCCAGGGGCTCGGCTTTCTTT. Protein: CASSQGSRGSAFF.

The chain is built from TRBV4-2 and TRBJ1-2; 11 bases align to TRBD1. The CDR3 sequence is 15 residues long. The germline V gene has CDR1 LGHNA and CDR2 YNFKEQ. V lost 4 bases and J lost 5; bases outside the gene matches: 6. The CDR3 coding sequence is TGTGCCAGCAGCCCCAGGGGACAGGGGGGTTATGGCTACACCTTC. Encoded protein: CASSPRGQGGYGYTF.